The source of this T cell receptor (beta chain) is a study of T cells in localized non-small cell lung cancer. Regarding the study as a whole: In the blood, greater T cell density corresponded to longer overall survival. Appearing in adjacent lung were a median approximately 57 of the top 100 tumor clones. Uninvolved adjacent lung, not tumor, had the highest T cell clonality.

Libraries were prepared by immunoSEQ multiplex PCR; TCRdb keeps only in-frame clonotypes and omits some of them. This table has around 28,000 clones, roughly nine tenths appearing once. CDR1 SGHTA and CDR2 FQGNSA come from the germline V gene. J gave up 3 bases and V 5 bases, and 12 bases lay outside the gene matches. This CDR3 spans 17 amino acids. In regard to this clone: Its cognate antigen is unknown.

Source: peripheral blood, taken before any cancer treatment. The chain carries TRBV7-2 and TRBJ2-7; 11 bases are shared with TRBD2. The clonotype was recovered from an older female donor with stage I lung adenocarcinoma. Written as DNA, the CDR3 is TGTGCCAGCAGCCGGGGCGTGGTAGCGGGAGGGAACTACGAGCAGTACTTC. Encoded protein: CASSRGVVAGGNYEQYF. The full variable domain, its missing parts supplied by reference TRBV7-2 and TRBJ2-7, is GAGVSQSPSNKVTEKGKDVELRCDPISGHTALYWYRQSLGQGLEFLIYFQGNSAPDKSGLPSDRFSAERTGGSVSTLTIQRTQQEDSAVYLCASSRGVVAGGNYEQYFGPGTRLTVT.